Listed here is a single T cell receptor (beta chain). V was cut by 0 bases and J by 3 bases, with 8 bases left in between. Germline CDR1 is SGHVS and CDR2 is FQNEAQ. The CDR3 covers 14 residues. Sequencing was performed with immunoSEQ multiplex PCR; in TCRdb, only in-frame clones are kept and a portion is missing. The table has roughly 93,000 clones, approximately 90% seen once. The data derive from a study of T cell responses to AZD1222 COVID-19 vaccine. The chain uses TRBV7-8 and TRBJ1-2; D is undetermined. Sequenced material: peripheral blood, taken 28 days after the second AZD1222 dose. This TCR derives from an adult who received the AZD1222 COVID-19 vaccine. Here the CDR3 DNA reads TGTGCCAGCAGCTTAGCTCGGCTCGACTATGGCTACACCTTC. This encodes CASSLARLDYGYTF.